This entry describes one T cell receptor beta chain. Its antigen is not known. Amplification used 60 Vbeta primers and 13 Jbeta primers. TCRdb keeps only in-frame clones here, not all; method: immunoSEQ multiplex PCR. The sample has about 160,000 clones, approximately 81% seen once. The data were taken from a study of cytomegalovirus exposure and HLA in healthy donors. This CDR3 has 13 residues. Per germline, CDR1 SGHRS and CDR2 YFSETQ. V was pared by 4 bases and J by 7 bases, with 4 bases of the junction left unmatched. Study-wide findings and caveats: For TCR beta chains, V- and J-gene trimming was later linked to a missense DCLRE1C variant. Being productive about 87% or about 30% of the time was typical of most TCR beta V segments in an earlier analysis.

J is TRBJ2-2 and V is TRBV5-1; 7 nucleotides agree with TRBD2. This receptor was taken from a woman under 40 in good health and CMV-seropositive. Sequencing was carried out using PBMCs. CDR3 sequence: CASSAGVSGELFF. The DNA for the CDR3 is TGCGCCAGCAGCGCGGGGGTGAGCGGGGAGCTGTTTTTT. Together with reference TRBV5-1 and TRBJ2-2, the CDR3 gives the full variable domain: KAGVTQTPRYLIKTRGQQVTLSCSPISGHRSVSWYQQTPGQGLQFLFEYFSETQRNKGNFPGRFSGRQFSNSRSEMNVSTLELGDSALYLCASSAGVSGELFFGEGSRLTVL.